The TCR beta chain under discussion was sequenced for a study of blood T cell repertoires in COVID-19. Study as a whole: Some COVID-19 samples were acute and others convalescent; all came from the United States, Italy and Spain. Sources were T cells, B-cell-depleted T cells, or PBMCs; the material itself was cDNA or gDNA.

Clones were sequenced by immunoSEQ multiplex PCR, and TCRdb holds only the in-frame ones, with some missing. This sample has roughly 67,000 clones, with roughly 80% found just once. CDR3 length: 11 amino acids. Germline-derived CDR1 and CDR2 are MNHEY and SVGAGI. V shed 0 bases and J shed 6 bases, with 3 bases lying between them. The receptor was isolated from a man between 45 and 60 years old with active COVID-19. The chain has TRBV6-5 and TRBJ2-7, with D uncertain. Sequencing input: peripheral blood. The CDR3 region has the DNA TGTGCCAGCAGTTACTCAGCCGAGCAGTACTTC. Its protein product is CASSYSAEQYF.